This T cell receptor beta chain derives from a study of blood T cell repertoires in COVID-19. Study-level background: Sites in the United States, Italy and Spain provided acute and convalescent COVID-19 samples. The analysed material was cDNA or gDNA that came from T cells, B-cell-depleted T cells, or PBMCs.

CDR1 and CDR2 from the germline V gene are LGHDT and YNNKEL (reference sequence). CDR3 length: 12 amino acids. V lost 10 bases and J lost 2, with 9 bases in between. As handled by the study authors: Nucleated cell number was recorded as an estimate derived from reference gene primer amplification. TCRdb keeps only in-frame clones here, not all; method: immunoSEQ multiplex PCR. That table gives V, J and clone size, and the DNA gave D and trimming. Seen here are about 210,000 clones, 65% to 90% observed once, and the top ten hold about 2.3%. The V and J genes are TRBV3-1 (or the pseudogene TRBV3-2) and TRBJ1-3, with D perhaps matching TRBD1 (6 bases). The clonotype originates from a man in his forties who had recovered from COVID-19. The sample consisted of peripheral blood. The CDR3 nucleotides read TGTGCCACCACAGGGACTGGAAACACCATATATTTT. It encodes CATTGTGNTIYF.